The sequence of this T cell receptor beta chain was determined in a study of blood T cell repertoires in COVID-19. TCRdb's table, derived via immunoSEQ multiplex PCR, lists solely in-frame clones and lacks some. The sample carries about 220,000 clones, more than 75% recorded once. From germline, CDR1 is MNHEY and CDR2 SMNVEV (reference sequence). CDR3 size: 15 residues. The germline V and J ends were trimmed by 3 bases and 0 bases, with 6 bases remaining between them. The sample comprised peripheral blood. The sequence derives from a woman aged 25-40 years who had recovered from COVID-19. V is TRBV27 and J is TRBJ2-6; D call uncertain. DNA of the CDR3: TGTGCCAGCAGTTTGAGTACCTCTGGGGCCAACGTCCTGACTTTC. Translating gives CASSLSTSGANVLTF.